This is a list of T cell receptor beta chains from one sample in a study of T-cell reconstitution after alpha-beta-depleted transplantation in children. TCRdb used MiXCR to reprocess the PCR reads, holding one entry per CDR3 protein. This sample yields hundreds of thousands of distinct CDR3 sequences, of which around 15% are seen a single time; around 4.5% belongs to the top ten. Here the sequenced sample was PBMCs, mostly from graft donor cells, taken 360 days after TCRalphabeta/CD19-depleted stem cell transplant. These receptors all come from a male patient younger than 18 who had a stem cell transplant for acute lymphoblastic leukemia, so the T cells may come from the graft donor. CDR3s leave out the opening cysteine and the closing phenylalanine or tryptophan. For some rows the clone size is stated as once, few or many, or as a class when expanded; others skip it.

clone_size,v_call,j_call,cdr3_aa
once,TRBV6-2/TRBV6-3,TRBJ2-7,ASSYDTSGKVLSYEQY
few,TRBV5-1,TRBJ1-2,ATKPGQGHTTFHGYT
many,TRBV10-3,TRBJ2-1,AISETEVFRQF
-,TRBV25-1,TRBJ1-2,ASKTSSEGYT
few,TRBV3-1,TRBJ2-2,ASSLGAGVGELF
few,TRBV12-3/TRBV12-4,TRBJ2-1,ASTLAGASF
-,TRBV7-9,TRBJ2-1,ASSPRLAGEREQF
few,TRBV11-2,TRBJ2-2,ASSPSWGLAGATGELF
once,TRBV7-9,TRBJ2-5,ASSLVWDRVETQY
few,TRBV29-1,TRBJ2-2,SVDPGRTNTGELF
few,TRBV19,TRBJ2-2,ASSWGDPNTGELF
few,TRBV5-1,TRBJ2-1,ASSVEASDNEQF
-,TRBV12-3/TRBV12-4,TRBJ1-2,ASSWGRAQYGYT
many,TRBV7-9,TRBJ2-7,ASSHPRDRGSYEQY
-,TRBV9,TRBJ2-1,ASSVGSISYNEQF
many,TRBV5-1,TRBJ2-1,ASRNWGNEQF
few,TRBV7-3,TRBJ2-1,ASSLTPGNYNEQF
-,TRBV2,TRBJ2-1,ASSEVWDADNGQF
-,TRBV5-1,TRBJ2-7,ASSFRASSSYEQY